These 26 T cell receptor beta chains were all obtained from the same sample, sequenced in a study of blood T cells in healthy people across ages. Through a sample-barcoded 5' primer and a J-beta primer mix, a second PCR was run for about 6 to 12 cycles. TCRdb independently ran MiXCR on the 5' RACE reads; one entry per CDR3 protein. The sample consists of 1,500,000 or so distinct CDR3 sequences, around 55% of them appearing once. Sequenced material: blood. The receptors originated from a man aged 18 to 29 in good health.

The CDR3 sequence: CSVKDRYKETQYF. CDR3 DNA: TGCAGCGTTAAGGACAGATACAAAGAGACCCAGTACTTC. The chain recombines TRBV29-1 with TRBJ2-5; D perhaps matches TRBD1 (6 bases). V was pared by 5 bases and J by 3 bases, with 13 bases between. CDR1 is SQVTM and CDR2 is ANQGSEA in the germline V gene. The CDR3 covers 13 residues. Full variable domain (outside the CDR3, taken from reference TRBV29-1 and TRBJ2-5): SAVISQKPSRDICQRGTSLTIQCQVDSQVTMMFWYRQQPGQSLTLIATANQGSEATYESGFVIDKFPISRPNLTFSTLTVSNMSPEDSSIYLCSVKDRYKETQYFGPGTRLLVL.

The chain has TRBV4-3 and TRBJ1-6; TRBD1 matches 8 bases. V was clipped by 1 base and J by 10 bases; unmatched bases: 9. The CDR3 totals 16 residues. The V gene's germline CDR1 is LGHNA and CDR2 YSLEER. This chain's CDR3 is CASSQGTGPGRSPLHF. For the CDR3, the DNA is TGCGCCAGCAGCCAAGGGACAGGGCCCGGTCGATCACCCCTCCACTTT.

The chain uses TRBV6-5 and TRBJ2-7; 8 nucleotides agree with TRBD1. The CDR3 is 13 amino acids. The germline V gene has CDR1 MNHEY and CDR2 SVGAGI. V lost 10 bases to trimming and J lost 1 base; unmatched junction nucleotides: 6. The CDR3 region has the DNA TGTGCCACCGGGACAGGACAGTCCTACGAGCAGTACTTC. Its protein product is CATGTGQSYEQYF.

The gene calls are TRBV4-2 and TRBJ2-3; a weak D match, TRBD2 (5 bases). Germline CDR1 LGHNA, CDR2 YNFKEQ. Trimming removed 0 bases from V and 4 bases from J, with 14 bases in between. This CDR3 region has 16 residues. In DNA form, the CDR3 reads TGTGCCAGCAGCCAAGAGGCGGCTAGCCACCCAGATACGCAGTATTTT. This gives the protein CASSQEAASHPDTQYF.

This clonotype was seen a few times. The chain employs TRBV29-1 and TRBJ2-1; 9 bases are shared with TRBD1. CDR1 and CDR2 from the germline V gene are SQVTM and ANQGSEA. Losses at the gene ends were 7 bases for V and 8 bases for J; bases not matched to a gene: 12. The CDR3 has 14 residues. CDR3 residues: CSGEPGQGKHEQFF. In DNA, the CDR3 is TGCAGCGGGGAACCGGGACAGGGAAAGCATGAGCAGTTCTTC.

The genes are TRBV6-1 and TRBJ1-2, with D possibly matching TRBD1 (6 bases). The V end lost 1 base, the J end lost 4 bases, and 10 bases lay between the germline ends. This CDR3 region has 14 residues. The germline gives CDR1 MNHNS, CDR2 SASEGT. Here the CDR3 reads CASSEGTETYGYTF. DNA for the CDR3: TGTGCCAGCAGTGAAGGGACAGAGACCTATGGCTACACCTTC.

This clonotype was counted a few times. V gene TRBV29-1 combines with J gene TRBJ2-1, with D possibly being TRBD1 (5 bases). CDR1 is SQVTM and CDR2 is ANQGSEA in the germline V gene. Trimming stripped 5 bases from V and 3 bases from J, with 11 bases between. The CDR3 extends over 13 amino acids. CDR3 amino acids: CSVQGIYYNEQFF. CDR3 DNA: TGCAGCGTTCAGGGAATCTACTACAATGAGCAGTTCTTC.

The J gene is TRBJ2-7, the V gene TRBV28; 7 bases fit TRBD1. Germline V gives CDR1 MDHEN, CDR2 SYDVKM. The J segment lost 0 bases and the V segment lost 6 bases, leaving 11 bases of the junction unmatched. CDR3 length: 16 amino acids. The CDR3 nucleotides read TGTGCCAGCAGCTTGGGGGACGGGACAGTCTCCTACGAGCAGTACTTC. This encodes CASSLGDGTVSYEQYF.

The chain carries TRBV3-1 and TRBJ1-2; TRBD1 might be the D (6 bases). The CDR3 is 17 amino acids. The germline gives CDR1 LGHDT, CDR2 YNNKEL (reference sequence). V lost 3 bases to trimming and J lost 6 bases, with 23 bases between them. The DNA for the CDR3 is TGTGCCAGCAGCCAGGCACCGGTATCTGGACAGAATGATGGCTACACCTTC. It encodes CASSQAPVSGQNDGYTF. The complete variable domain, with remaining parts taken from reference TRBV3-1 and TRBJ1-2, reads DTAVSQTPKYLVTQMGNDKSIKCEQNLGHDTMYWYKQDSKKFLKIMFSYNNKELIINETVPNRFSPKSPDKAHLNLHINSLELGDSAVYFCASSQAPVSGQNDGYTFGSGTRLTVV.

This clonotype was counted a few times. V is TRBV6-5 and J is TRBJ1-6; D is possibly TRBD1 (5 bases). This CDR3 comprises 18 residues. V gave up 2 bases and J gave up 2 bases, with 16 bases separating them. CDR1 MNHEY and CDR2 SVGAGI come from the germline V gene. The CDR3 is CASSYAPGKITYNSPLHF. As DNA, the CDR3 is TGTGCCAGCAGTTACGCGCCAGGGAAAATAACCTATAATTCACCCCTCCACTTT.

This clonotype was found a few times. The chain is built from TRBV6-5 and TRBJ2-7, with D unclear. The CDR3 is made up of 13 amino acids. Trimming stripped 0 bases from V and 6 bases from J, with 9 bases between. Germline V gene data show CDR1 as MNHEY and CDR2 as SVGAGI. CDR3 sequence: CASSYSTGLEQYF. The CDR3 DNA reads TGTGCCAGCAGTTACTCGACCGGGCTCGAGCAGTACTTC.

The rearrangement joins TRBV11-2 to TRBJ2-1; no definite D call. The CDR3 is 13 amino acids. Trimming shortened V by 0 bases and J by 5 bases, and 5 bases separated the two germline ends. Germline V gene lookup returns CDR1 SGHAT and CDR2 FQNNGV. CDR3 in DNA: TGTGCCAGCAGCTTAGAACTTCACAATGAGCAGTTCTTC. Residues: CASSLELHNEQFF.

A few counts support this clonotype. The chain's CDR3 is CASSLARGVNTEAFF. DNA of the CDR3: TGTGCCAGCAGTTTAGCTCGGGGGGTGAACACTGAAGCTTTCTTT. The chain employs TRBV12-3 or TRBV12-4 and TRBJ1-1; a possible D gene is TRBD1 (5 bases). This CDR3 region has 15 residues. Trimming stripped 0 bases from V and 0 bases from J, with 8 bases between.

The V gene is TRBV27, the J gene TRBJ2-1; 12 positions agree with TRBD2. Unmatched junction bases numbered 8, after V lost 3 bases and J lost 8 bases. This CDR3 region has 16 residues. Germline V CDR1 and CDR2: MNHEY, SMNVEV (reference sequence). For the CDR3, the DNA is TGTGCCAGCAGTTTTCGGTCTAGCGGGAGGGGGGATGAGCAGTTCTTC. Translation: CASSFRSSGRGDEQFF.

This clonotype was seen only a few times. The chain combines TRBV29-1 with TRBJ1-2, with 9 bases matching TRBD1. Losses at the gene ends were 6 bases for V and 4 bases for J; bases not matched to a gene: 12. The CDR3 is 15 amino acids. CDR1 is SQVTM, CDR2 ANQGSEA, per germline. CDR3 sequence (DNA): TGCAGCGTCCTCCCAGGGGGACAGGGATTCTATGGCTACACCTTC. Amino acids: CSVLPGGQGFYGYTF.

This clonotype is a singleton in its sample. The chain carries TRBV4-3 and TRBJ1-2; TRBD1 agrees at 7 bases. The ends lost 8 bases at V and 4 bases at J; junction bases unmatched: 7. Germline V CDR1 and CDR2: LGHNA, YSLEER. There are 13 residues in the CDR3. The CDR3 DNA is TGCGCCAGCCGGGACAGATCAAGCTATGGCTACACCTTC. This codes for CASRDRSSYGYTF.

The V call is TRBV29-1, the J call TRBJ1-4, with a possible D match to TRBD1 (5 bases). CDR1 and CDR2 (germline): SQVTM, ANQGSEA. The CDR3 runs 13 residues. Trimming pared 6 bases from V and 8 bases from J, leaving 16 bases between. CDR3 residues: CSVGPSVGEKLFF. CDR3 bases: TGCAGCGTGGGACCCTCCGTAGGGGAAAAACTGTTTTTT.

This clonotype appeared a few times. At one end, the junction sequence differs from germline, possibly due to a read error. The chain couples TRBV5-1 to TRBJ1-2; tentative D call: TRBD1 (5 bases). This CDR3 has 14 residues. Germline CDR1 is SGHRS and CDR2 is YFSETQ. The CDR3 nucleotides read TGCGCCAGCAGTTTGGACCAGGGATCGGATGGCTACACCTTC. Translation gives CASSLDQGSDGYTF.

As DNA, the CDR3 is TGTGCCAGCAGGGACGGCCTCTATGGCTACACCTTC. This gives the protein CASRDGLYGYTF. The rearrangement joins TRBV6-1 to TRBJ1-2, with no clear D. CDR3 length equals 12 residues. The V gene lost 6 bases and the J gene lost 4 bases, with 9 bases spanning the gap. In germline, CDR1 is MNHNS, CDR2 SASEGT.

The chain is built from TRBV6-5 and TRBJ2-3, with D uncertain. V was shortened by 2 bases and J by 4 bases, with 13 bases between the two germline ends. The germline CDR1 and CDR2 sequences are MNHEY and SVGAGI. This CDR3 comprises 15 residues. The CDR3 nucleotides read TGTGCCAGCAGTTACGCCCCTTGGACGGCAGATACGCAGTATTTT. Translated: CASSYAPWTADTQYF.

This clonotype occurred a few times. The J gene is TRBJ1-1, the V gene TRBV10-1; 11 positions agree with TRBD1. In germline, CDR1 is WNHNN, CDR2 SYGVQD (reference sequence). V trimming: 4 bases; J trimming: 10 bases; junction bases outside the gene matches: 2. The CDR3 loop spans 12 amino acids. The CDR3 loop reads CASSGTGGRAFF. CDR3 DNA: TGCGCCAGCAGTGGGACAGGGGGCCGAGCTTTCTTT.

The chain joins TRBV5-1 to TRBJ2-7, with D possibly called TRBD1 or TRBD2 (5 bases each). Germline V CDR1 and CDR2: SGHRS, YFSETQ. Trimming took 0 bases from V and 7 from J, leaving 17 bases between them. This CDR3 is 15 amino acids long. The CDR3 is CASSLGGRYSDEQYF. The CDR3 nucleotides are TGCGCCAGCAGCTTGGGGGGACGCTACAGCGATGAGCAGTACTTC.

The table lists this clonotype with a count of one. DNA for the CDR3: TGCAGCGTTGAAGAGTTTGTGGACAGGGGAGACTATGGCTACACCTTC. Protein product: CSVEEFVDRGDYGYTF. The V call is TRBV29-1, the J call TRBJ1-2; 9 bases agree with TRBD1. J gave up 3 bases and V 0 bases, and 8 bases lay outside the gene matches. The CDR3 totals 16 residues. Germline-derived CDR1 and CDR2 are SQVTM and ANQGSEA.

This clonotype was detected only a few times. The chain employs TRBV5-1 and TRBJ2-2; D remains ambiguous. The CDR3 length is 15 residues. V gave up 0 bases and J gave up 2 bases, with 8 bases separating them. Germline V gene lookup returns CDR1 SGHRS and CDR2 YFSETQ. The CDR3 region is CASSLGEINTGELFF. The CDR3 bases are TGCGCCAGCAGCTTGGGGGAAATCAACACCGGGGAGCTGTTTTTT.

The chain is built from TRBV10-2 and TRBJ2-2, with TRBD2 identical over 8 bases. The germline CDR1 and CDR2 sequences are WSHSY and SAAADI. This CDR3 region has 16 residues. V was pared by 2 bases and J by 7 bases, with 9 bases of the junction left unmatched. The CDR3 nucleotides are TGCGCCAGCAGTGAGGGCGGGGGGCCGATCCACGGGGAGCTGTTTTTT. It encodes CASSEGGGPIHGELFF.

V and J are TRBV7-9 and TRBJ2-7, with a weak D call TRBD1 (5 bases). The J call is in doubt because the DNA end fits TRBJ2-1 better. The germline gives CDR1 SEHNR, CDR2 FQNEAQ (reference sequence). The CDR3 totals 13 residues. The CDR3 DNA reads as TGTGCCAGCAGCTTGTCAGGGTGGAATGAGCAGTTCTTC. Encoded protein: CASSLSGWNEQFF.